The present TCR beta chain was sequenced within a study of blood T cell repertoires in COVID-19. Whole-study context: PBMCs, B-cell-depleted T cells, or T cells were the source of the cDNA or gDNA that made up the material.

In the authors' workflow: Reference gene primer amplification in the assay estimated nucleated cell counts. The data were produced by immunoSEQ multiplex PCR, yet TCRdb's version contains in-frame clones alone and is incomplete. That table gives V, J and clone size, and the DNA gave D and trimming. The sample lists about 130,000 clones, 78% occurring once. Germline V lookup: CDR1 LNHDA, CDR2 SQIVND (reference sequence). Trimming cost V 7 bases and J 7 bases, with 17 bases left between them. The CDR3 covers 14 residues. Sample: peripheral blood. The chain uses TRBV19 and TRBJ2-1; perhaps TRBD1 as D (7 bases). This sequence was found in a man aged 60 to 75 who had recovered from COVID-19. CDR3 sequence reads: CASTSRAGGNEQFF. CDR3 nucleotides: TGTGCCAGTACTTCTCGGGCAGGGGGGAATGAGCAGTTCTTC. The full variable domain, its missing parts supplied by reference TRBV19 and TRBJ2-1, is DGGITQSPKYLFRKEGQNVTLSCEQNLNHDAMYWYRQDPGQGLRLIYYSQIVNDFQKGDIAEGYSVSREKKESFPLTVTSAQKNPTAFYLCASTSRAGGNEQFFGPGTRLTVL.